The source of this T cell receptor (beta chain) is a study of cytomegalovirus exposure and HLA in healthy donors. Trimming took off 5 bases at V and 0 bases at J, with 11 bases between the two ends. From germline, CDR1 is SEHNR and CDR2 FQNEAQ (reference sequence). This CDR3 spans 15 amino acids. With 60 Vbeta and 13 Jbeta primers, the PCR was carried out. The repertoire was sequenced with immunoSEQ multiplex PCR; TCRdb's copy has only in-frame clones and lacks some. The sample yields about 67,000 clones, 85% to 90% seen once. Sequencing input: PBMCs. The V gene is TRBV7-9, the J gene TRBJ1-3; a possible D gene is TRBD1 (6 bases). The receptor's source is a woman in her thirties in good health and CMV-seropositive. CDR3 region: CASSPDRSSGNTIYF. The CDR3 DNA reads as TGTGCCAGCAGCCCCGACAGGAGCTCTGGAAACACCATATATTTT.